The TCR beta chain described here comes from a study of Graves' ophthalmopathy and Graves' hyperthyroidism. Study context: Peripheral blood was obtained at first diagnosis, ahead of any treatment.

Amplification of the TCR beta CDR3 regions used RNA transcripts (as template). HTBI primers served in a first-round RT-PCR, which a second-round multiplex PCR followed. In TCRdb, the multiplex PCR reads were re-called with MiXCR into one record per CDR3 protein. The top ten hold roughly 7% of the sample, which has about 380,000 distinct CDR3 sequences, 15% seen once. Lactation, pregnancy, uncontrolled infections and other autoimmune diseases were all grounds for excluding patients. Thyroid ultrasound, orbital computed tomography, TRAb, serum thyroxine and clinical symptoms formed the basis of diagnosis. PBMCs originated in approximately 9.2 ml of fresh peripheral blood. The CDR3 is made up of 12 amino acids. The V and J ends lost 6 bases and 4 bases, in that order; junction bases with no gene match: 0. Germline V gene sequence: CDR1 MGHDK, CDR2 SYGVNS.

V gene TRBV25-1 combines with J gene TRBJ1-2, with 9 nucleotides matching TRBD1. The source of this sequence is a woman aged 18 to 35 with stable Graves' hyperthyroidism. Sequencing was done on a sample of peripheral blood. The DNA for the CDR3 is TGTGCCAGCAGACAGGGGGCCTATGGCTACACCTTC. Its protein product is CASRQGAYGYTF.